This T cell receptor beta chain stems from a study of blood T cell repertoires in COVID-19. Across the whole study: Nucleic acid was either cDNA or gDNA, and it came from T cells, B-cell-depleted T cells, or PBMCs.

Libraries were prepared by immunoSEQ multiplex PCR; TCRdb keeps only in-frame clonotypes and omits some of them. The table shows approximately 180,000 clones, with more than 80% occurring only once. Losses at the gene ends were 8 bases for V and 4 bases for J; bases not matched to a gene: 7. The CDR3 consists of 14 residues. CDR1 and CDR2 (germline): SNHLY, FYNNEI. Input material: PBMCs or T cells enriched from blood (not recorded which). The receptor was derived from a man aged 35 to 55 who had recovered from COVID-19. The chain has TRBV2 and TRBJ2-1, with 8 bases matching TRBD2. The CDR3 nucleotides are TGTGCCAGCCGAACTAGCGGTTCTTACAATGAGCAGTTCTTC. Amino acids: CASRTSGSYNEQFF.